The 18 T cell receptor beta chains listed next were all sequenced from one sample in a study of T cells in Graves' hyperthyroidism and ophthalmopathy. RNA transcripts yielded amplified TCR beta CDR3 regions. First-round RT-PCR with HTBI primers amplified the TCR CDR3 region. One entry per CDR3 protein results from TCRdb running MiXCR on the multiplex PCR reads. The sample has some 490,000 distinct CDR3 sequences, 20% to 25% seen once. Sequencing input: blood. The receptor source for this set is a woman in her 70s with Graves' ophthalmopathy.

To note about this clonotype: The junction differs from germline at one of its ends, possibly a read error. This CDR3 reads CASGTFGGGSIQYF. Here the CDR3 DNA reads TGCGCCAGCGGTACCTTTGGGGGAGGGAGCATTCAGTACTTC. The chain combines TRBV7-2 with TRBJ2-4, with 7 bases that match TRBD2. CDR1 is SGHTA and CDR2 is FQGNSA in the germline V gene. The CDR3 contains 14 residues.

Ten or more counts support this clonotype. The V gene is TRBV11-2, the J gene TRBJ1-5, with D hard to call. CDR1 SGHAT and CDR2 FQNNGV come from the germline V gene. V dropped 0 bases and J dropped 7 bases, with 7 bases sitting between them. This CDR3 has 13 residues. In DNA form, the CDR3 reads TGTGCCAGCAGCTTAGATCGAGGGCAGCCCCAGCATTTT. It is translated as CASSLDRGQPQHF.

V and J are TRBV2 and TRBJ2-3; 14 bases line up with TRBD2. This CDR3 comprises 17 residues. With V trimmed by 8 bases and J by 6 bases, 13 bases remained unmatched. Germline V CDR1 and CDR2: SNHLY, FYNNEI. The CDR3 nucleotides read TGTGCCAGCTCCCCCGAGACTAGCGGGAGGGCCGCGGATACGCAGTATTTT. Protein product: CASSPETSGRAADTQYF.

This clonotype was detected a few times. This chain links TRBV18 with TRBJ2-1; TRBD2 aligns across 8 bases. The germline CDR1 and CDR2 sequences are KGHSH and LQKENI. V shed 5 bases, J shed 5 bases, and the junction held 11 bases outside the gene matches. The CDR3 is made up of 16 amino acids. CDR3: CASSSRPGLGNNEQFF. The CDR3 DNA sequence: TGTGCCAGCTCATCCCGGCCGGGACTAGGAAACAATGAGCAGTTCTTC.

Many counts were recorded for this clonotype. The chain links TRBV2 to TRBJ2-3, with D perhaps TRBD2 (6 bases). Per the germline V gene, CDR1 is SNHLY and CDR2 is FYNNEI. The CDR3 spans 15 residues. V dropped 7 bases and J dropped 2 bases, with 16 bases sitting between them. The CDR3 bases are TGTGCCAGCAAGGCGGGGAGATATAACACAGATACGCAGTATTTT. This encodes CASKAGRYNTDTQYF.

This clonotype was seen at least ten times. V gene TRBV2 combines with J gene TRBJ1-2; no definite D call. The germline gives CDR1 SNHLY, CDR2 FYNNEI. The CDR3 loop spans 12 amino acids. V dropped 6 bases and J dropped 3 bases, with 8 bases sitting between them. The CDR3 here is CASSKGDYGYTF. CDR3 DNA: TGTGCCAGCAGCAAGGGAGACTATGGCTACACCTTC.

This clonotype turned up a few times. This CDR3 is missing its conserved last phenylalanine or tryptophan, likely due to a read error. The chain employs TRBV10-3 and TRBJ1-1; 11 nucleotides agree with TRBD1. The CDR3 is 13 residues long. The ends lost 11 bases at V and 0 bases at J; junction bases unmatched: 2. Germline lookup yields CDR1 ENHRY and CDR2 SYGVKD. CDR3 sequence: CAGQGAMNTEAFL. CDR3 DNA: TGTGCCGGACAGGGGGCCATGAACACTGAAGCTTTCCTT.

This clonotype showed up just a few times. The rearrangement uses TRBV28 and TRBJ1-1; no reliable D call. CDR1 MDHEN and CDR2 SYDVKM come from the germline V gene. V was trimmed by 2 bases and J by 4 bases, leaving 11 bases between them. This CDR3 spans 14 amino acids. As DNA, the CDR3 is TGTGCCAGCAGTTTACCCGCGGGCGGCACTGAAGCTTTCTTT. It encodes CASSLPAGGTEAFF.

This clonotype was detected a few times. The CDR3 loop is CASSLSSRYEQYF. In DNA form, the CDR3 reads TGTGCCAGCAGTTTATCCTCTCGCTACGAGCAGTACTTC. J is TRBJ2-7 and V is TRBV27, with D uncertain. Trimming stripped 0 bases from V and 3 bases from J, with 6 bases between. Germline V lookup: CDR1 MNHEY, CDR2 SMNVEV (reference sequence). CDR3 length: 13 amino acids.

The chain combines TRBV20-1 with TRBJ2-1; D is unresolved. The CDR3 runs to 14 residues. Trimming pared 5 bases from V and 0 bases from J, leaving 11 bases between. Per the germline V gene, CDR1 is DFQATT and CDR2 is SNEGSKA (reference sequence). The CDR3 DNA is TGCAGTGCTTCCCGGCCCTCCTCCTACAATGAGCAGTTCTTC. Translated, it gives CSASRPSSYNEQFF.

The chain combines TRBV12-3 or TRBV12-4 with TRBJ2-3; the D gene could be TRBD1 or TRBD2 (5 bases each). CDR3 length equals 15 residues. Trimming shortened V by 3 bases and J by 1 base, and 11 bases separated the two germline ends. CDR3 DNA sequence: TGTGCCAGCAGTTTGTATCAGGGAGGCACAGATACGCAGTATTTT. The encoded protein is CASSLYQGGTDTQYF.

This clonotype has only one observation. Just one base apart from a much larger clone, this may be a read error. The chain carries TRBV9 and TRBJ2-7, with 7 bases lining up with TRBD1. Trimming at V came to 0 bases and at J to 2 bases, leaving 5 bases not matched to a gene. Germline values: CDR1 SGDLS, CDR2 YYNGEE. The CDR3 is made up of 15 amino acids. In DNA, the CDR3 is TGTGCCAGCAGCGTAGCGGCCCAGGGGGCCTACGAGCAGTACTTC. Amino acid sequence: CASSVAAQGAYEQYF.

This clonotype was detected ten times or more. V gene TRBV19 combines with J gene TRBJ1-1, with unresolved D. Between the trimmed V and J ends, which lost 7 bases and 4 bases, there was a span of 13 bases. Germline CDR1 LNHDA, CDR2 SQIVND (reference sequence). The CDR3 totals 13 residues. This chain's CDR3 is CASIGKGSTEAFF. DNA of the CDR3: TGTGCCAGTATTGGGAAGGGAAGCACTGAAGCTTTCTTT.

Concerning this clonotype itself: A read error may account for a junction end that differs from germline. This chain joins TRBV5-1 and TRBJ1-3; tentative D call: TRBD1 (5 bases). The CDR3 totals 14 residues. Germline V gives CDR1 SGHRS, CDR2 YFSETQ. The CDR3 bases are TGCGCCAGCAGCCCCCAGGGCTCAGGAAACACCATACATTTT. Translation: CASSPQGSGNTIHF.

This clonotype was seen once. This rearrangement joins TRBV29-1 to TRBJ1-3; a weak D match, TRBD1 (5 bases). The CDR3 is 14 residues long. Germline V gene lookup returns CDR1 SQVTM and CDR2 ANQGSEA. V dropped 7 bases and J dropped 4 bases, with 17 bases sitting between them. DNA for the CDR3: TGCAGCGGATGGGACGCGGCGCGGGGAAACACCATATATTTT. It specifies CSGWDAARGNTIYF.

The chain employs TRBV6-6 and TRBJ2-1; tentatively, D is TRBD2 (5 bases). The germline V and J ends were trimmed by 0 bases and 6 bases, with 6 bases remaining between them. Germline V gene data show CDR1 as MNHNY and CDR2 as SVGAGI (reference sequence). This CDR3 comprises 13 residues. The CDR3 nucleotides read TGTGCCAGCAGTTACTCACTAGTCAATGAGCAGTTCTTC. Translated, it gives CASSYSLVNEQFF.

The chain employs TRBV6-2 or TRBV6-3 and TRBJ2-5; unclear D gene. The V end lost 5 bases, the J end lost 6 bases, and 13 bases lay between the germline ends. This CDR3 comprises 13 residues. Germline CDR1 and CDR2: MNHEY and SVGEGT. The CDR3 nucleotides read TGTGCCAGCAGTAATGCCGTTCCTCAGACCCAGTACTTC. Protein sequence: CASSNAVPQTQYF.

There are many counts of this clonotype. This chain joins TRBV12-3 or TRBV12-4 and TRBJ2-7; D call uncertain. Trimming took off 6 bases at V and 1 base at J, with 13 bases between the two ends. The CDR3 is 14 amino acids. The CDR3 sequence is CASSLLQASYEQYF. Written as DNA, the CDR3 is TGTGCCAGCAGCCTCCTCCAGGCGTCCTACGAGCAGTACTTC.